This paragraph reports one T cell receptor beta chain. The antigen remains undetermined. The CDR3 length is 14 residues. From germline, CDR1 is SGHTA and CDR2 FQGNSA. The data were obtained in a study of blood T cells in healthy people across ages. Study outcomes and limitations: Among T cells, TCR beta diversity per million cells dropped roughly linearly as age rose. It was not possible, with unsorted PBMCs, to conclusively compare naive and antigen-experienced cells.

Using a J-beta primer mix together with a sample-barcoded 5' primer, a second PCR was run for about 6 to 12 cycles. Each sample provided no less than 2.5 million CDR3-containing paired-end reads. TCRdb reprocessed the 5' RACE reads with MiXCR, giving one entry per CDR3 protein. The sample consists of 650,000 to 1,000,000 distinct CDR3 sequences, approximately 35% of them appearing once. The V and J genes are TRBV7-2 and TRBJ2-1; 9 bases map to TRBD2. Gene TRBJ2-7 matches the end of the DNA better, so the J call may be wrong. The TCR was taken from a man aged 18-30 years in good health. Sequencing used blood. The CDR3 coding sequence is TGTGCCAGCAGCTCTAGCGGGATCTACAATGAGCAGTACTTC. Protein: CASSSSGIYNEQYF.